Below, 5 T cell receptor beta chains from the same sample are listed, as sequenced in a study of OX40 agonist ivuxolimab in advanced cancers. Sequencing was performed with immunoSEQ multiplex PCR; in TCRdb, only in-frame clones are kept and a portion is missing. Of 30,000 to 40,000 clones listed, approximately 89% are singletons. The sequenced sample was CD4+ or CD8+ T cells sorted from blood, obtained in a trial of the OX40 agonist ivuxolimab. These receptors were taken from an adult with an advanced solid tumor such as melanoma, head and neck, liver or kidney cancer.

The chain is built from TRBV27 and TRBJ2-3, with 9 bases lining up with TRBD1. Trimming cost V 4 bases and J 4 bases; bases outside gene matches: 6. CDR3 length: 15 amino acids. In germline, CDR1 is MNHEY, CDR2 SMNVEV (reference sequence). The CDR3 DNA is TGTGCCAGCAGTTCGGGACAGGGTAACGCAGATACGCAGTATTTT. It specifies CASSSGQGNADTQYF.

The J gene is TRBJ2-6, the V gene TRBV7-3, with D perhaps TRBD2 (5 bases). The CDR3 is 15 residues long. In germline, CDR1 is SGHTA, CDR2 FQGTGA. Trimming took 5 bases from V and 0 from J, leaving 8 bases between them. The CDR3 here is CASSPGDSGANVLTF. CDR3 sequence (DNA): TGTGCCAGCAGCCCCGGGGACTCTGGGGCCAACGTCCTGACTTTC.

V is TRBV7-7 and J is TRBJ2-1; 10 nucleotides agree with TRBD2. In germline, CDR1 is SSHAT, CDR2 FNYEAQ (reference sequence). CDR3 length: 16 amino acids. V shed 5 bases and J 8 bases; nucleotides not matched to a gene: 12. The chain's CDR3 is CASSPLVASGSYEQFF. The CDR3 coding sequence is TGTGCCAGCAGCCCGCTTGTGGCTAGCGGGAGTTATGAGCAGTTCTTC.

V gene TRBV6-1 combines with J gene TRBJ1-1; D is ambiguous. V gave up 4 bases and J gave up 2 bases, with 2 bases separating them. Germline CDR1 reads MNHNS; CDR2 reads SASEGT. There are 11 residues in the CDR3. The CDR3 coding sequence is TGTGCCAGCAGTGCAAACACTGAAGCTTTCTTT. Amino acids: CASSANTEAFF.

The chain uses TRBV7-8 and TRBJ1-5, with no clear D. The length of the CDR3 is 12 residues. Germline CDR1 and CDR2: SGHVS and FQNEAQ. Trimming cost V 4 bases and J 9 bases, with 10 bases left between them. The CDR3 nucleotides read TGTGCCAGCAGCTCCAATACGGGGCCCCAGCATTTT. Residues: CASSSNTGPQHF.